This TCR beta chain was sequenced during a study of human T cells and chemical hapten exposure. Study details: Variability of per-sample TCR yields stemmed mainly from small differences in pooled library volume.

Each CDR3 protein gets one entry after TCRdb re-called the RACE reads with MiXCR. The sample holds more than 75,000 distinct CDR3 sequences, 8.6% seen once. Study-level findings and limits: DPC sensitization produced no change in TCRs with frequency above 1 in 1000.

As for this clonotype: Its antigen is currently unknown.

This CDR3 is 16 amino acids long. V lost 0 bases, J lost 0 bases, and 10 bases lay in between. The germline CDR1 and CDR2 sequences are SGDLS and YYNGEE. Time point given: healthy volunteer bleed at 6 weeks. Whole blood that had not been fractionated was the source of extracted total RNA. The material sequenced was whole blood. The sequence was collected from a male donor in good health. Some clones in this sample may be carry-over from other donors' samples. The chain recombines TRBV9 with TRBJ1-3, with D hard to call. In nucleotides, the CDR3 is TGTGCCAGCAGCGTAGGTGGCAGGAACTCTGGAAACACCATATATTTT. Its protein product is CASSVGGRNSGNTIYF.